The 2 T cell receptor beta chains given below trace back to one sample, sequenced in a study of blood T cell repertoires in COVID-19. This table comes from immunoSEQ multiplex PCR, and its TCRdb copy is limited to in-frame clones, with some not included. The sample holds about 200,000 clones, approximately 84% seen once. Input material: peripheral blood. All receptors derive from a woman older than 75 with acute or convalescent COVID-19.

The rearrangement links TRBV6-5 to TRBJ1-3, with D hard to call. Germline V gene data show CDR1 as MNHEY and CDR2 as SVGAGI. V was trimmed by 6 bases and J by 1 base, leaving 13 bases between them. The CDR3 contains 15 residues. CDR3 in DNA: TGTGCCAGCAGAGCGGGTAGTAGGTCTGGAAACACCATATATTTT. Its translation is CASRAGSRSGNTIYF.

V and J are TRBV11-2 and TRBJ1-1, with a possible D match to TRBD1 (6 bases). Germline V gene lookup returns CDR1 SGHAT and CDR2 FQNNGV. The length of the CDR3 is 16 residues. The V end lost 5 bases, the J end lost 2 bases, and 18 bases lay between the germline ends. CDR3 residues: CASSPRWTALNTEAFF. As DNA, the CDR3 is TGTGCCAGCAGCCCCCGATGGACAGCCCTCAACACTGAAGCTTTCTTT.